This TCR beta chain was identified in a study of CD8+CD57+ T cells in acquired aplastic anemia. Study-wide background: Sorted CD4+ and CD8+ cells gave a mean 3.2 ug DNA, range about 0.19 to 27.4 ug. Healthy donors had, on average, roughly 9.8 million reads for their CD4+ cells.

With regard to this clonotype: Its matching antigen is unknown.

Germline CDR1 is SGHDT and CDR2 is YYEEEE. The CDR3 is 16 amino acids. The junction had 12 bases not matched to a gene; V was cut back by 1 base and J by 6 bases. CDR3 and TCR beta VDJ profiling relied on genomic DNA as the template. TCRdb re-called the reads with MiXCR, one entry per CDR3 protein. The table lists some 410,000 distinct CDR3 sequences, roughly 64% of them singletons. Findings of the study overall: Patients and controls turned out to have some 30 CD8+ CDR3 sequences in common. Patients versus controls showed no significant CD8+ Simpson's diversity difference.

This TCR was recovered from a human donor in good health, serving as a control. The sequenced sample was sorted CD4+, CD8+, or CD8+CD57+ T cells (not recorded which) from PBMCs. The rearrangement links TRBV5-6 to TRBJ2-7, with 8 bases fitting TRBD1. The CDR3 DNA is TGTGCCAGCAGCTTGCCTATCTCGACAGGGGAGGCCGAGCAGTACTTC. Protein: CASSLPISTGEAEQYF.